These 20 T cell receptor beta chains share one sample of origin, sequenced in a study of monozygotic twins with inflammatory bowel disease. Each CDR3 protein gets one entry in TCRdb, which reprocessed the 5' RACE reads and gives no DNA. Here the sample table reports 200,000 to 250,000 distinct CDR3 sequences. The specimen was blood. The receptors were sampled from a human donor with ulcerative colitis or Crohn's disease, or a healthy co-twin of an affected twin (not recorded which).

The CDR3 protein is CSARGEGIEQFF. V and J are TRBV20-1 and TRBJ2-1; the TCRdb D gene call, TRBD1, has no DNA to confirm it. Germline CDR1 is DFQATT and CDR2 is SNEGSKA (reference sequence). The CDR3 extends over 12 amino acids.

This chain connects TRBV7-9 to TRBJ2-1; absent DNA, TCRdb's TRBD1 call cannot be checked. Germline values: CDR1 SEHNR, CDR2 FQNEAQ (reference sequence). The CDR3 totals 13 residues. CDR3: CASSLQQGNEQFF.

The chain uses TRBV5-6 and TRBJ2-7. CDR1 and CDR2 from the germline V gene are SGHDT and YYEEEE. The CDR3 has 11 amino acids. This CDR3 is CASSSFGEQYF.

The gene calls are TRBV4-2 and TRBJ2-1; the TCRdb call, TRBD2, lacks DNA for checking. In germline, CDR1 is LGHNA, CDR2 YNFKEQ. CDR3 length equals 15 residues. CDR3 protein: CASSQVVRGGYEQFF.

The rearrangement joins TRBV4-2 to TRBJ2-1; TCRdb reports TRBD1, a call that lacks DNA to check it against. Germline assignment: CDR1 LGHNA and CDR2 YNFKEQ. The CDR3 runs 16 residues. CDR3 residues: CASSLRSDGGYAEQFF.

V and J are TRBV10-3 and TRBJ2-5. The CDR3 extends over 14 amino acids. In germline, CDR1 is ENHRY, CDR2 SYGVKD. CDR3 protein: CAISDSGLQETQYF.

This chain uses TRBV20-1 with TRBJ1-1. The germline V gene has CDR1 DFQATT and CDR2 SNEGSKA (reference sequence). The CDR3 contains 13 residues. The CDR3: CSAGPSVNTEAFF.

The CDR3 spells CASSSPRGTGANVLTF. The chain joins TRBV5-1 to TRBJ2-6; without DNA, the TCRdb call of TRBD2 cannot be checked. Germline CDR1 and CDR2: SGHRS and YFSETQ. This CDR3 contains 16 residues.

V gene TRBV6-2 or TRBV6-3 combines with J gene TRBJ1-5; TCRdb gives TRBD1 as the D gene, but with no DNA this cannot be confirmed. The length of the CDR3 is 16 residues. Germline CDR1 reads MNHEY; CDR2 reads SVGEGT. The CDR3 is CASSKRQGSTNQPQHF.

This sequence joins TRBV20-1 and TRBJ2-7; TCRdb's D call of TRBD1 is untestable without DNA. Germline V gene sequence: CDR1 DFQATT, CDR2 SNEGSKA (reference sequence). This CDR3 region has 13 residues. Here the CDR3 reads CSVLGTGGDEQYF.

This chain uses TRBV5-1 with TRBJ2-7; the D call from TCRdb, TRBD2, cannot be confirmed without DNA. Looked up from germline, CDR1 is SGHRS and CDR2 is YFSETQ. This CDR3 is 13 amino acids long. The CDR3 sequence is CASSWTTGYEQYF.

The CDR3 loop reads CASSQAQGVNYGYTF. The chain combines TRBV4-1 with TRBJ1-2; absent DNA, TCRdb's TRBD1 call cannot be checked. Germline CDR1 and CDR2: MGHRA and YSYEKL. The CDR3 is 15 amino acids.

The chain uses TRBV11-2 and TRBJ2-2. CDR3 length equals 16 residues. CDR1 is SGHAT, CDR2 FQNNGV, per germline. The CDR3 here is CASSSRGPANTGELFF. Combining the CDR3 with reference TRBV11-2 and TRBJ2-2 gives the whole variable domain EAGVAQSPRYKIIEKRQSVAFWCNPISGHATLYWYQQILGQGPKLLIQFQNNGVVDDSQLPKDRFSAERLKGVDSTLKIQPAKLEDSAVYLCASSSRGPANTGELFFGEGSRLTVL.

The rearrangement links TRBV19 to TRBJ2-7. The V gene's germline CDR1 is LNHDA and CDR2 SQIVND (reference sequence). The CDR3 is 13 amino acids. The CDR3 loop reads CASSIAGTYEQYF.

The chain links TRBV7-9 to TRBJ1-1; TCRdb outputs TRBD1, but without DNA this stays unchecked. The CDR3 sequence is 12 residues long. Germline V lookup: CDR1 SEHNR, CDR2 FQNEAQ (reference sequence). CDR3 loop: CASIGDGTEAFF.

The chain recombines TRBV7-9 with TRBJ1-1; TCRdb indicates TRBD1, and absent DNA this call remains unverified. The CDR3 length is 14 residues. Germline CDR1 SEHNR, CDR2 FQNEAQ (reference sequence). The CDR3 is CASSLGGAATEAFF.

CDR3 in amino acids: CASTAGVLDVGVYEQYF. The chain employs TRBV5-4 and TRBJ2-7; as DNA is missing, the TRBD1 call by TCRdb cannot be tested. This CDR3 is built from 17 residues. Germline CDR1 is SGHNT and CDR2 is YYREEE (reference sequence).

V gene TRBV7-9 combines with J gene TRBJ1-3. CDR1 and CDR2 (germline): SEHNR, FQNEAQ (reference sequence). This CDR3 has 16 residues. CDR3 amino acids: CASSYTWTGPGNTIYF.

The chain combines TRBV5-1 with TRBJ1-1; TCRdb lists TRBD1, though no DNA is available to test this call. This CDR3 spans 15 amino acids. CDR1 is SGHRS, CDR2 YFSETQ, per germline. CDR3 residues: CASSLLGQMNTEAFF. The variable domain in full, completed from reference TRBV5-1 and TRBJ1-1, reads KAGVTQTPRYLIKTRGQQVTLSCSPISGHRSVSWYQQTPGQGLQFLFEYFSETQRNKGNFPGRFSGRQFSNSRSEMNVSTLELGDSALYLCASSLLGQMNTEAFFGQGTRLTVV.

The chain links TRBV12-3 or TRBV12-4 to TRBJ2-3; the TCRdb call, TRBD1, lacks DNA for checking. This CDR3 has 12 residues. CDR3 region: CASGLTGNTQYF.